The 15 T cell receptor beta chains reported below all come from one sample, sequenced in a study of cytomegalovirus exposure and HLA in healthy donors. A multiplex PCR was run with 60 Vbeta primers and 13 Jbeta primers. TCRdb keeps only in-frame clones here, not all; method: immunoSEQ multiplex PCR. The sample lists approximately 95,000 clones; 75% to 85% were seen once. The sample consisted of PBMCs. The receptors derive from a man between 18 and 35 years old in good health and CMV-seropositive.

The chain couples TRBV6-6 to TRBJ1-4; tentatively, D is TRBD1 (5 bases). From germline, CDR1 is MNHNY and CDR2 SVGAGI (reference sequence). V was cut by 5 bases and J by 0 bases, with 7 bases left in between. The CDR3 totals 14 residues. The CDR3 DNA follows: TGTGCCAGCAGTACGACAGCAACTAATGAAAAACTGTTTTTT. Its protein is CASSTTATNEKLFF.

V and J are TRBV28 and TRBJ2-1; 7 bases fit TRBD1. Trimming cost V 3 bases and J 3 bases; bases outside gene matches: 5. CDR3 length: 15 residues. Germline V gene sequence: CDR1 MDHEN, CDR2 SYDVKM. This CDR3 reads CASSLKDRYYNEQFF. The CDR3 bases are TGTGCCAGCAGTTTGAAGGACAGGTACTACAATGAGCAGTTCTTC.

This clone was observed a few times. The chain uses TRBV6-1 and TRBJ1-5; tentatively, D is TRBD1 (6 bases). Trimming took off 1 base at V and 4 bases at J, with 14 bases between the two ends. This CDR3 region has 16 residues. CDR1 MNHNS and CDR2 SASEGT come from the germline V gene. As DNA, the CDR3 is TGTGCCAGCAGTGAAGTAACAGGGAGAATGAATCAGCCCCAGCATTTT. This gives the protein CASSEVTGRMNQPQHF.

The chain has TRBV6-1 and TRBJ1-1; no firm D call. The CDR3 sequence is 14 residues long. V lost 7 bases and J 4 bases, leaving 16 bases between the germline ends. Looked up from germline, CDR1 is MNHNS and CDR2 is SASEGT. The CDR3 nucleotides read TGTGCCAGCAACCTACTAGAGGTTGCCACTGAAGCTTTCTTT. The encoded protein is CASNLLEVATEAFF.

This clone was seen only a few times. For the CDR3, the DNA is TGTGCCAGCAGCGTCGGGGGACGACAGGGCTATGGCTACACCTTC. It codes for CASSVGGRQGYGYTF. The chain links TRBV9 to TRBJ1-2; 7 bases are a match to TRBD1. The germline gives CDR1 SGDLS, CDR2 YYNGEE. The V and J ends lost 2 bases and 4 bases, in that order; junction bases with no gene match: 8. The CDR3 length is 15 residues.

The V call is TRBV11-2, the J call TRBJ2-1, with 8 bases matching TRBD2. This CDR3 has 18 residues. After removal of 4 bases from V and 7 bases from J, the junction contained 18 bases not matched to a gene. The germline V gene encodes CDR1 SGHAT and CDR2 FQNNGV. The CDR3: CASSYRLAFTHAENEQFF. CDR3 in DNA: TGTGCCAGCAGCTACCGACTAGCGTTTACCCATGCCGAAAATGAGCAGTTCTTC.

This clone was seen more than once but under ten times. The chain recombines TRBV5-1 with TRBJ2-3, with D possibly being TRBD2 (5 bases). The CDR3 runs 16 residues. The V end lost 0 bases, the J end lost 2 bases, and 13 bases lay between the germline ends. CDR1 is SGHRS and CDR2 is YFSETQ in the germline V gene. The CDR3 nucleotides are TGCGCCAGCAGCTTGGCTCCTAGCCAAGTCACAGATACGCAGTATTTT. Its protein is CASSLAPSQVTDTQYF.

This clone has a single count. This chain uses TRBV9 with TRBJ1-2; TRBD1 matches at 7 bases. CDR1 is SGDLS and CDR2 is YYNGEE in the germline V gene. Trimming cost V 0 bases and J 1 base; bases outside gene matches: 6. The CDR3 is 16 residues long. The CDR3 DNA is TGTGCCAGCAGCGTAGAACAGGGGCCCGTTAACTATGGCTACACCTTC. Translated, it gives CASSVEQGPVNYGYTF.

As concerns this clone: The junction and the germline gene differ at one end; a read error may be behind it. CDR3 in amino acids: CASSSGQGLPNF. CDR3 bases: TGTGCCAGCAGTTCGGGACAGGGCCTCCCCAACTTC. This sequence joins TRBV28 and TRBJ2-4; 9 nucleotides match TRBD1. The CDR3 is 12 amino acids. From germline, CDR1 is MDHEN and CDR2 SYDVKM.

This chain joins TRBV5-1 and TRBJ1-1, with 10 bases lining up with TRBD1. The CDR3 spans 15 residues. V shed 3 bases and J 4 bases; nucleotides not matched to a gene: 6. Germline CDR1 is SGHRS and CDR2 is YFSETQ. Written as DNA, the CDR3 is TGCGCCAGCAGCTATTCGGACAGGGGGACCACTGAAGCTTTCTTT. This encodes CASSYSDRGTTEAFF.

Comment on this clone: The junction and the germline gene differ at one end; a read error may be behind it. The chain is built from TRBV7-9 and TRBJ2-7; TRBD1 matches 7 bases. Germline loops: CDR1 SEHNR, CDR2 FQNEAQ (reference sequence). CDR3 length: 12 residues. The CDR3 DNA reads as TGTTCCAGCAGCTTGACAGGGTACGAGCAGTACTTC. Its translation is CSSSLTGYEQYF.

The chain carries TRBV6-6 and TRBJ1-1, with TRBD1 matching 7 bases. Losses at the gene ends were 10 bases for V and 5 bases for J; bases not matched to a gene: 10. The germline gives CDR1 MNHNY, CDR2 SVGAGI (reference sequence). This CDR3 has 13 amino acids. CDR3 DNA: TGTGCCACTTTAAAACAGGGGACGACTGAAGCTTTCTTT. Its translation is CATLKQGTTEAFF.

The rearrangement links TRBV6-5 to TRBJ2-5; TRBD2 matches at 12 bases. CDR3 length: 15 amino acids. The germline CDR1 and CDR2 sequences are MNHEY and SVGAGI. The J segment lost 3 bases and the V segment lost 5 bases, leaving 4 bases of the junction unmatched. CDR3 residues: CASSPTSGGKETQYF. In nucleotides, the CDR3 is TGTGCCAGCAGTCCGACTAGCGGGGGAAAAGAGACCCAGTACTTC.

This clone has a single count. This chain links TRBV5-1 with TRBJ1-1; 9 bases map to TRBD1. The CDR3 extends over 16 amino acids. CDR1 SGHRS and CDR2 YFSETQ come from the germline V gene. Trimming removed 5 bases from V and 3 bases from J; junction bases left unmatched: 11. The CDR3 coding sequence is TGCGCCAGCAGAACATGGCTGGGACAGGGCGACACTGAAGCTTTCTTT. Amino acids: CASRTWLGQGDTEAFF. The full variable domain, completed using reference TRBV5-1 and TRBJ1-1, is KAGVTQTPRYLIKTRGQQVTLSCSPISGHRSVSWYQQTPGQGLQFLFEYFSETQRNKGNFPGRFSGRQFSNSRSEMNVSTLELGDSALYLCASRTWLGQGDTEAFFGQGTRLTVV.

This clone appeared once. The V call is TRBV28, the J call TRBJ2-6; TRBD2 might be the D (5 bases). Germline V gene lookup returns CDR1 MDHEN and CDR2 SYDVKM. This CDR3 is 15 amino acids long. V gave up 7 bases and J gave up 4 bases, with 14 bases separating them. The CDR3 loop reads CASTSPGFGANVLTF. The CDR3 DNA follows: TGTGCCAGCACCTCCCCGGGGTTCGGGGCCAACGTCCTGACTTTC.